This TCR beta chain was retrieved from a study of shared clonotypes between healthy human individuals (dated by TCRdb to 2019 to 2021). Background on the whole study: The cohort included three men and a couple of women between 18 and 49 years of age. For each donor, CD4 naive and CD4 memory were each given three plates, CD8 naive was given two plates, and CD8 memory was given one plate. To estimate repertoire size and how much clonotype sharing occurs between individuals, the study deeply sequenced the blood TCR repertoires of about five healthy adults. Libraries were prepared and TCR repertoires were sequenced by different laboratories using diverse techniques, in order to increase sequencing depth and limit assay-specific biases. Per donor, leukapheresis produced somewhere between about 0.85 and 10 billion PBMCs. Points the paper makes about the study in general: Only blood was sampled, and tissue TCR repertoires likely differ from those in blood. Across a few donors, approximately 4.6% of naive CD4, roughly 3.5% of naive CD8, approximately 2.5% of memory CD4, and 0.3% to 0.45% of memory CD8 clonotypes were shared. Incomplete sequencing was indicated by rarefaction of sorted-subset datasets, despite the large sequencing depth. Higher generation probabilities were observed for clonotypes shared by all four sorted-subset donors than for non-shared clonotypes. Naive subsets generally had larger estimated clonotype richness than memory subsets. Pairwise subsampling led to the expectation that sequencing depth would affect the degree of clonotype sharing among donors. Because the study included only a small number of donors, the genetic and exposure-history diversity represented was limited.

Using the deep immunoSEQ assay, multiplex PCR amplified TCR CDR3 regions from genomic DNA. Extracted genomic DNA from each cell subset was distributed evenly across all wells of several immunoSEQ 96-well plates, and each plate was treated as a replicate. For sorted subsets, about 200 ng genomic DNA, equal to about 30,000 T cell genomes, was loaded into each replicate PCR. Purified libraries were quantified with a Qubit 3.0 fluorometer, sized on a Bioanalyzer 2100, and re-quantified with the KAPA Library Quantification kit. Each immunoSEQ 96-well plate was sequenced on its own single-read 150-cycle Illumina NextSeq 550 flow cell. Turning to the authors' computational methods: The immunoSEQ output contained only junctional sequences without quality scores, so filtering could not match that applied to full-length reads. Sequences were annotated with PyIR, a Python wrapper for IgBLAST v1.9, and V/J genes and CDR3 were assigned using IMGT germline references. Reads were removed for weak V/J assignments (E-value above 1e-6), missing CDR3, stop codons, out-of-frame junctions, or ambiguous translated residues. V3J clonotypes were defined as sequences sharing the same inferred V gene, J gene, and CDR3 amino acid sequence. The percentage overlap between two repertoires was calculated by dividing the number of shared unique clonotypes by the size of the smaller repertoire. Richness of each repertoire was evaluated using RTK rarefaction, the Chao1 estimator, and Recon v2.1 estimates of unobserved clonotypes. For all TCRbeta clonotypes obtained by the gDNA method from four donors, generation probabilities were computed with OLGA. The clones in this table, taken by TCRdb from immuneACCESS, are in-frame only. Not every clone is retained; where verified, under half of the shortfall comes from an unresolved V gene, and the cause of the rest is unknown. That table supplies the V and J calls and clone size; D and trimming were determined from the DNA. Within this sample are about a million clones, with around 76% of them counted one time only. The ten largest clones add up to about 1.5% of the sample.

Donors were healthy HIV-negative adults with no recently reported acute infections or vaccinations. Every donor was a Caucasian adult residing in Nashville, Tennessee, USA. Magnetic negative selection was used to enrich CD4+ T cells, after which naive cells were positively selected on CD45RA and the negative fraction became the memory subset. Blood was collected by leukapheresis, and PBMCs were isolated by Ficoll-Histopaque density gradient centrifugation and then cryopreserved in liquid nitrogen vapor phase. Purity and quantity of every magnetically sorted T cell population were checked by analytical flow cytometry. Genomic DNA was isolated from each sorted fraction and quantified by UV absorbance on a Nanodrop 2000c. Regarding this clone: Its target antigen remains unknown. No base qualities exist here, and no much larger clone lies one base off it.

This sequence originates from a man in his late teens or twenties in good health. The sequencing input was memory CD4+ T cells sorted from blood. The cell subset or site label for this specimen denotes: CD45RA-negative fraction.

The CDR3 protein: CASSHAGGSYGYTF. The DNA sequence is TGTGCCAGCAGCCACGCCGGGGGAAGCTATGGCTACACCTTC. In this chain, TRBV4-2 is recombined with TRBJ1-2; possibly the D gene is TRBD1, per 5 matching bases. The CDR3 starts with the cysteine, ends with the phenylalanine, and has 14 residues. The kept DNA is CDR3 alone, 42 bases in frame from the first base. Trimming takes 3 bases from V and 4 bases from J, and the germline ends sit 12 bases apart. Per the germline V gene, LGHNA is the CDR1 and YNFKEQ is the CDR2.